The TCR beta chain described here comes from a study of lymphopenia after photon versus proton radiotherapy. Only in-frame clones appear in the TCRdb table, and some are missing; sequencing was by immunoSEQ multiplex PCR. Of 55,000 to 70,000 clones in the sample, about 90% were seen once. General study findings and limits: Survival link was tested only in deceased patients; proton benefit remains a possibility. Oligoclonal CD8+ Temra expansion after nadir drove photon patients' diversity drop.

From germline, CDR1 is MNHGY and CDR2 SAAAGT. V lost 5 bases and J lost 2; bases outside the gene matches: 7. The CDR3 sequence is 16 residues long. Details on this clone: Its target is not known.

Sequenced here: peripheral blood, sampled from a patient treated with photon-based radiotherapy. The rearrangement uses TRBV6-8 and TRBJ2-5, with 11 nucleotides matching TRBD2. This receptor was taken from a woman between 35 and 50 years old with cholangiocarcinoma. The CDR3 nucleotides read TGTGCCAGCAGTCCCACTAGCGGGGGTCCACAAGAGACCCAGTACTTC. It encodes CASSPTSGGPQETQYF.